This T cell receptor beta chain comes out of a study of response to subunit inactivated influenza vaccine. TCRdb re-analysed the RT-PCR reads in MiXCR, keeping a single row per CDR3 protein. The table includes 400,000 to 650,000 distinct CDR3 sequences, 6.5% to 8% detected once. Study observations and caveats: Authors suggested few new T cells are recruited by each seasonal influenza vaccination.

The CDR3 sequence is 15 residues long. V lost 4 bases, J lost 5 bases, and 8 bases stayed unmatched. Germline CDR1 is SGHNT and CDR2 is YYREEE (reference sequence). As concerns this clonotype: Its target is not known.

The rearrangement uses TRBV5-4 and TRBJ2-1; 8 nucleotides agree with TRBD2. The sequenced sample was PBMCs from blood, obtained less than 25 months after vaccination. The clonotype originates from a man between 50 and 75 years old who received an inactivated influenza vaccine. The CDR3 DNA sequence: TGTGCCAGCAGCGTAGTTCGCGGGGGGAACAATGAGCAGTTCTTC. This translates into CASSVVRGGNNEQFF.